The source of this T cell receptor beta chain is a study of T cell changes during pregnancy in multiple sclerosis. Sequencing was performed with immunoSEQ multiplex PCR; in TCRdb, only in-frame clones are kept and a portion is missing. The profile shows some 20,000 clones, about 87% of them singletons. Trimming took 3 bases from V and 0 from J; bases not matched to a gene: 2. Germline V gene data show CDR1 as SEHNR and CDR2 as FQNEAQ (reference sequence). The CDR3 is made up of 15 amino acids. The source material was CD8+ T cells from peripheral blood mononuclear cells, sampled after pregnancy. The origin of this receptor is a female donor in good health, enrolled as a control in a pregnancy study. The chain recombines TRBV7-9 with TRBJ1-3; 7 bases align to TRBD1. The CDR3 nucleotides read TGTGCCAGCAGCTTCTGGACAGGCTCTGGAAACACCATATATTTT. This gives the protein CASSFWTGSGNTIYF.